The 29 T cell receptor beta chains listed next were all sequenced from one sample in a study of blood T cell repertoires in COVID-19. TCRdb's copy holds only in-frame clones and misses some; the assay was immunoSEQ multiplex PCR. The data show about 250,000 clones, 70% to 90% seen once. The sequencing sample was made of peripheral blood. The receptor set was obtained from a man younger than 30 with active or convalescent COVID-19.

The rearrangement joins TRBV28 to TRBJ1-1, with D possibly TRBD1 on 5 matching bases. This CDR3 contains 12 residues. V gave up 8 bases and J gave up 2 bases, with 9 bases separating them. The germline V gene encodes CDR1 MDHEN and CDR2 SYDVKM. DNA of the CDR3: TGTGCCAGCTTCGACAGCAACACTGAAGCTTTCTTT. This gives the protein CASFDSNTEAFF.

V is TRBV15 and J is TRBJ2-3; TRBD1 matches at 9 bases. J gave up 1 base and V 5 bases, and 4 bases lay outside the gene matches. The germline CDR1 and CDR2 sequences are LNHNV and YYDKDF (reference sequence). The CDR3 sequence is 15 residues long. CDR3 nucleotide sequence: TGTGCCACCAGCCGGGACAGGGCAGGCACAGATACGCAGTATTTT. This codes for CATSRDRAGTDTQYF. The full variable domain, rest sourced from reference TRBV15 and TRBJ2-3, is DAMVIQNPRYQVTQFGKPVTLSCSQTLNHNVMYWYQQKSSQAPKLLFHYYDKDFNNEADTPDNFQSRRPNTSFCFLDIRSPGLGDTAMYLCATSRDRAGTDTQYFGPGTRLTVL.

The CDR3 nucleotides are TGCAGCGTTGTATTAGACAGGGGGCAAGGCTACACCTTC. Its translation is CSVVLDRGQGYTF. The chain combines TRBV29-1 with TRBJ1-2; TRBD1 matches at 10 bases. This CDR3 has 13 amino acids. CDR1 SQVTM and CDR2 ANQGSEA come from the germline V gene. Trimming cost V 4 bases and J 8 bases; bases outside gene matches: 7.

The table lists this clone with many counts. The V gene is TRBV6-2 or TRBV6-3, the J gene TRBJ1-1, with D possibly TRBD1 on 6 matching bases. Per germline, CDR1 MNHEY and CDR2 SVGEGT. Trimming removed 2 bases from V and 0 bases from J, with 10 bases in between. The CDR3 is made up of 15 amino acids. The CDR3 loop is CASSYAGALNTEAFF. The CDR3 DNA is TGTGCCAGCAGTTACGCAGGGGCCTTGAACACTGAAGCTTTCTTT.

The V gene is TRBV10-2, the J gene TRBJ1-1; 8 nucleotides align to TRBD1. The germline CDR1 and CDR2 sequences are WSHSY and SAAADI. The CDR3 is 16 amino acids. V shed 2 bases and J 2 bases; nucleotides not matched to a gene: 7. Here the CDR3 DNA reads TGCGCCAGCAGTGAGATTGCCGGGACAGGCAACACTGAAGCTTTCTTT. Residues: CASSEIAGTGNTEAFF.

The V call is TRBV9, the J call TRBJ1-1; D remains unclear. The CDR3 has 13 amino acids. CDR1 and CDR2 (germline): SGDLS, YYNGEE. Trimming shortened V by 0 bases and J by 3 bases, and 6 bases separated the two germline ends. CDR3 sequence (DNA): TGTGCCAGCAGCGTAGTTCAGGACACTGAAGCTTTCTTT. It yields the protein CASSVVQDTEAFF.

The rearrangement joins TRBV7-2 to TRBJ1-2; D possibly corresponds to TRBD1 (5 bases). The germline V and J ends were trimmed by 3 bases and 4 bases, with 15 bases remaining between them. The CDR3 is made up of 15 amino acids. Germline loops: CDR1 SGHTA, CDR2 FQGNSA. As DNA, the CDR3 is TGTGCCAGCAGCTTTAGAACAGGTTCAAGCTATGGCTACACCTTC. Translation gives CASSFRTGSSYGYTF. Complete variable domain (other parts from reference TRBV7-2 and TRBJ1-2): GAGVSQSPSNKVTEKGKDVELRCDPISGHTALYWYRQSLGQGLEFLIYFQGNSAPDKSGLPSDRFSAERTGGSVSTLTIQRTQQEDSAVYLCASSFRTGSSYGYTFGSGTRLTVV.

This clone was seen more than once but under ten times. This sequence joins TRBV7-2 and TRBJ1-2; D is undetermined. The CDR3 is 15 amino acids. The V and J ends lost 5 bases and 2 bases respectively, with 15 bases between them. The V gene's germline CDR1 is SGHTA and CDR2 FQGNSA. The CDR3 region has the DNA TGTGCCAGCAGCACTAGCAAACAGTTGAACTATGGCTACACCTTC. Its translation: CASSTSKQLNYGYTF.

The chain carries TRBV30 and TRBJ1-2, with 10 bases fitting TRBD1. This CDR3 has 13 amino acids. Trimming cost V 3 bases and J 5 bases; bases outside gene matches: 3. The germline CDR1 and CDR2 sequences are GTSNPN and SVGIG (reference sequence). The CDR3 reads CAWSGQGDYGYTF. The CDR3 DNA reads as TGTGCCTGGAGCGGACAGGGGGATTATGGCTACACCTTC.

The genes are TRBV2 and TRBJ2-3, with D possibly being TRBD2 (5 bases). Germline values: CDR1 SNHLY, CDR2 FYNNEI. The CDR3 is 14 residues long. Trimming took off 5 bases at V and 1 base at J, with 10 bases between the two ends. In DNA form, the CDR3 reads TGTGCCAGCAGTCCGGACTCTGGCACAGATACGCAGTATTTT. Encoded protein: CASSPDSGTDTQYF. Variable domain in full (rest from reference TRBV2 and TRBJ2-3): EPEVTQTPSHQVTQMGQEVILRCVPISNHLYFYWYRQILGQKVEFLVSFYNNEISEKSEIFDDQFSVERPDGSNFTLKIRSTKLEDSAMYFCASSPDSGTDTQYFGPGTRLTVL.

The V and J genes are TRBV3-1 (or the pseudogene TRBV3-2) and TRBJ2-2, with D possibly being TRBD2 (6 bases). Trimming shortened V by 1 base and J by 6 bases, and 12 bases separated the two germline ends. The CDR3 consists of 15 residues. Germline CDR1 LGHDT, CDR2 YNNKEL (reference sequence). CDR3: CASSQAGALAGELFF. The CDR3 DNA reads as TGTGCCAGCAGCCAAGCGGGAGCCCTAGCCGGGGAGCTGTTTTTT.

The chain combines TRBV3-1 (or the pseudogene TRBV3-2) with TRBJ2-5; tentative D call: TRBD2 (7 bases). The CDR3 has 16 amino acids. Trimming removed 6 bases from V and 2 bases from J, with 19 bases in between. Germline V gene sequence: CDR1 LGHDT, CDR2 YNNKEL (reference sequence). The CDR3 spells CASSHSTGGQQETQYF. The DNA for the CDR3 is TGTGCCAGCAGTCATTCGACGGGGGGACAACAAGAGACCCAGTACTTC.

The rearrangement uses TRBV28 and TRBJ2-1, with 7 bases that match TRBD2. Germline V gene lookup returns CDR1 MDHEN and CDR2 SYDVKM. This CDR3 has 10 amino acids. With V trimmed by 5 bases and J by 15 bases, 4 bases remained unmatched. The CDR3 DNA sequence: TGTGCCAGCAGTGGGGGGGTGTGGTTCTTC. It translates to CASSGGVWFF.

CDR3 in DNA: TGTGCCAGCAAACTACAGGGGGCTAGAAACACTGAAGCTTTCTTT. It translates to CASKLQGARNTEAFF. The chain links TRBV6-5 to TRBJ1-1, with 9 bases identical to TRBD1. The V segment lost 7 bases and the J segment 2 bases; nucleotides outside the gene matches: 8. This CDR3 region has 15 residues. CDR1 and CDR2 (germline): MNHEY, SVGAGI.

The chain has TRBV27 and TRBJ1-6; 7 bases are shared with TRBD1. Trimming took 6 bases from V and 5 from J; bases not matched to a gene: 7. Per the germline V gene, CDR1 is MNHEY and CDR2 is SMNVEV (reference sequence). CDR3 length: 15 amino acids. CDR3 protein: CASRPGTVHNSPLHF. CDR3 sequence (DNA): TGTGCCAGCAGACCCGGGACAGTTCATAATTCACCCCTCCACTTT.

V is TRBV3-1 (or the pseudogene TRBV3-2) and J is TRBJ2-7; D possibly corresponds to TRBD2 (5 bases). Germline V gives CDR1 LGHDT, CDR2 YNNKEL (reference sequence). Trimming took off 0 bases at V and 6 bases at J, with 15 bases between the two ends. This CDR3 has 15 residues. The CDR3 sequence: CASSQDPRGSGEQYF. DNA of the CDR3: TGTGCCAGCAGCCAAGATCCGCGAGGGTCGGGCGAGCAGTACTTC.

The rearrangement links TRBV19 to TRBJ2-7; 8 bases align to TRBD1. Germline trimming cut 5 bases from V and 4 bases from J; bases unmatched to any gene: 10. Per germline, CDR1 LNHDA and CDR2 SQIVND (reference sequence). This CDR3 spans 15 amino acids. CDR3 bases: TGTGCCAGTAGTGCCTTACCGGGACAGGTTTACGAGCAGTACTTC. Its translation: CASSALPGQVYEQYF.

The V gene is TRBV4-2, the J gene TRBJ2-7, with 7 bases fitting TRBD1. This CDR3 contains 13 residues. From germline, CDR1 is LGHNA and CDR2 YNFKEQ. The V segment lost 6 bases and the J segment 3 bases; nucleotides outside the gene matches: 5. The CDR3 protein is CASRSGTDYEQYF. CDR3 in DNA: TGTGCCAGCAGATCCGGGACAGACTACGAGCAGTACTTC.

The chain recombines TRBV7-2 with TRBJ2-5; no reliable D call. CDR1 and CDR2 (germline): SGHTA, FQGNSA. The CDR3 has 13 amino acids. V was shortened by 3 bases and J by 2 bases, with 7 bases between the two germline ends. CDR3 nucleotides: TGTGCCAGCAGCTTTAACAAGCAAGAGACCCAGTACTTC. The encoded protein is CASSFNKQETQYF.

This clone was seen more than once but under ten times. V gene TRBV23-1 combines with J gene TRBJ1-6; 9 nucleotides agree with TRBD1. TRBV23-1 is assigned to the ORF class and has an uncertain function. Trimming at V came to 0 bases and at J to 2 bases, leaving 23 bases not matched to a gene. The CDR3 contains 24 residues. The DNA for the CDR3 is TGCGCCAGCAGTCAATCGAGAAGGGACAGGGCGTGGGTAGAGTTTCGGGCCTATAATTCACCCCTCCACTTT. It is translated as CASSQSRRDRAWVEFRAYNSPLHF.

The chain links TRBV6-1 to TRBJ1-1, with D possibly matching TRBD1 (5 bases). V lost 1 base and J 1 base, leaving 10 bases between the germline ends. The CDR3 covers 15 residues. CDR1 and CDR2 (germline): MNHNS, SASEGT. CDR3 region: CASSEDTGPNTEAFF. The CDR3 DNA is TGTGCCAGCAGTGAAGACACAGGTCCGAACACTGAAGCTTTCTTT.

This chain joins TRBV12-2 and TRBJ1-5; the D segment call TRBD1 is taken from the table without a DNA check. TRBV12-2 is a recognized pseudogene. The CDR3 has 19 amino acids. The CDR3 DNA is TGTGCAAGTCGCTTAGCCAGGGGTCAAGGGCAGATCCCCAATCAGCCCCAGCATTTT. Translation gives CASRLARGQGQIPNQPQHF.

The gene calls are TRBV5-1 and TRBJ1-1, with D possibly being TRBD1 (6 bases). This CDR3 contains 15 residues. CDR1 is SGHRS and CDR2 is YFSETQ in the germline V gene. V lost 4 bases and J 0 bases, leaving 13 bases between the germline ends. The CDR3 nucleotides are TGCGCCAGCAGCCCAGACAGGAGGATGAACACTGAAGCTTTCTTT. It specifies CASSPDRRMNTEAFF.

This chain joins TRBV28 and TRBJ2-7, with a tentative D call TRBD2 (5 bases). Germline V lookup: CDR1 MDHEN, CDR2 SYDVKM. CDR3 length: 14 amino acids. The V and J ends lost 3 bases and 4 bases respectively, with 13 bases between them. This CDR3 is CASSFSVDGYEQYF. CDR3 DNA sequence: TGTGCCAGCAGTTTTAGCGTAGATGGATACGAGCAGTACTTC.

The chain uses TRBV7-9 and TRBJ1-1; perhaps TRBD1 as D (5 bases). Germline V gene data show CDR1 as SEHNR and CDR2 as FQNEAQ (reference sequence). There are 15 residues in the CDR3. V dropped 1 base and J dropped 0 bases, with 9 bases sitting between them. CDR3 sequence: CASSLEGPMNTEAFF. The CDR3, as DNA: TGTGCCAGCAGCTTAGAGGGGCCTATGAACACTGAAGCTTTCTTT.

This clone was counted once. The chain links TRBV28 to TRBJ2-3, with D tentatively TRBD2 (5 bases). The germline V gene has CDR1 MDHEN and CDR2 SYDVKM. The CDR3 is 15 residues long. With 5 bases removed from V and 2 bases from J, the gap between germline ends came to 14 bases. The CDR3 spells CASSLLSGNTDTQYF. The CDR3 bases are TGTGCCAGCAGTCTCCTGAGCGGCAACACAGATACGCAGTATTTT.

This clone was observed a handful of times. V usage is TRBV25-1 and J usage is TRBJ1-3; no clear D. V lost 4 bases and J lost 0, with 10 bases in between. Germline CDR1 is MGHDK and CDR2 is SYGVNS. The CDR3 sequence is 15 residues long. The CDR3, as DNA: TGTGCCAGCAGTGCGCCGCAGAACTCTGGAAACACCATATATTTT. Residues: CASSAPQNSGNTIYF.

V usage is TRBV11-3 and J usage is TRBJ2-2, with D possibly being TRBD2 (7 bases). Germline-derived CDR1 and CDR2 are SGHNT and YENEEA. V lost 1 base, J lost 3 bases, and 24 bases lay in between. The CDR3 contains 20 residues. Written as DNA, the CDR3 is TGTGCCAGCAGCTTAGGTCGATGGATTCCGGGGGGCCACGACACCGGGGAGCTGTTTTTT. It encodes CASSLGRWIPGGHDTGELFF.

The J gene is TRBJ1-1, the V gene TRBV7-9; D gene unclear. Trimming pared 5 bases from V and 0 bases from J, leaving 13 bases between. CDR1 and CDR2 (germline): SEHNR, FQNEAQ (reference sequence). This CDR3 is 15 amino acids long. Here the CDR3 reads CASSPLGVLNTEAFF. The CDR3 DNA sequence: TGTGCCAGCAGCCCCCTGGGAGTATTGAACACTGAAGCTTTCTTT.